The entry below describes one T cell receptor (beta chain). Its antigen remains unidentified. CD4 enrichment then naive enrichment separated naive from memory CD4+ cells. This CDR3 has 16 residues. Germline assignment: CDR1 MNHNY and CDR2 SVGAGI (reference sequence). V trimming: 6 bases; J trimming: 0 bases; junction bases outside the gene matches: 9. The source of the sample is a study of CD4 T cells in relation to SARS-CoV-2 and coronaviruses. Clones were read by immunoSEQ multiplex PCR, and TCRdb kept only the in-frame ones, dropping some. The table records tens of thousands of clones, around nine tenths of them present only once. Study results and caveats: In roughly 61% of donors, memory CD4+ clonotypes crossrecognized SARS-CoV-2 and at least one common cold coronavirus spike. Pre-pandemic and post-infection samples never came from the same donor.

J is TRBJ2-3 and V is TRBV6-6, with 7 bases lining up with TRBD2. The sequenced sample was memory CD4+ T cells from PBMCs. This clonotype was sampled from an adult with COVID-19. For the CDR3, the DNA is TGTGCCAGCAGCCCGGGGGGTACAACTAGCACAGATACGCAGTATTTT. Translating gives CASSPGGTTSTDTQYF.